The present T cell receptor beta chain was sequenced within a study of graft-versus-host responses after intestinal transplantation. Study context: In this cohort, recipients had multivisceral, liver-intestinal, or isolated intestinal transplants.

Regarding this clone: Its antigen remains unknown.

Sequencing used immunoSEQ multiplex PCR; TCRdb keeps in-frame clones, though not all of them. Of 110,000 to 150,000 clones detected, nearly 95% appear once; the ten largest clones hold about 0.18%. General study findings and limits: The presence of high graft-versus-host to host-versus-graft clonal ratios in allografts characterized patients with graft-donor T cell macrochimerism.

CDR1 is SGHDT and CDR2 is YYEEEE in the germline V gene. V lost 4 bases to trimming and J lost 4 bases; unmatched junction nucleotides: 4. This CDR3 comprises 14 residues. Sequences were derived from unstimulated CD4+ T cells sorted from spleen or lymph node cells, sampled before intestinal transplant. The TCR comes from a human donor who received an intestinal transplant. The chain uses TRBV5-6 and TRBJ1-2, with 10 bases lining up with TRBD1. CDR3: CASSQTGGFYGYTF. The CDR3 nucleotides are TGTGCCAGCAGCCAGACAGGGGGCTTCTATGGCTACACCTTC.